Below are 8 T cell receptor beta chains sequenced from a single sample in a study of T cell responses to AZD1222 COVID-19 vaccine. Assay: immunoSEQ multiplex PCR; the TCRdb copy retains only in-frame clones and omits some. In the table there are 90,000 to 100,000 clones, around nine tenths of which are singletons. The input for sequencing was peripheral blood, taken on day 0 of AZD1222 vaccination. The origin of the receptors is an adult in good health.

The chain links TRBV21-1 to TRBJ1-1; the table's D gene call, TRBD1, was not cross checked with the DNA. TRBV21-1 counts as a pseudogene. The CDR3 covers 12 residues. CDR3 sequence reads: CASLTGGTEAFF. The DNA for the CDR3 is TGTGCCAGCCTAACAGGGGGCACTGAAGCTTTCTTT.

The V gene is TRBV5-8, the J gene TRBJ2-7; D uncertain. The V gene lost 6 bases and the J gene lost 2 bases, with 12 bases spanning the gap. This CDR3 spans 13 amino acids. Per the germline V gene, CDR1 is SGHTS and CDR2 is YDEGEE. CDR3 nucleotides: TGTGCCAGCAACATTGTAAGCCCCTACGAGCAGTACTTC. It codes for CASNIVSPYEQYF.

The gene calls are TRBV5-1 and TRBJ2-1, with 9 positions matching TRBD1. The CDR3 totals 15 residues. Unmatched junction bases numbered 8, after V lost 4 bases and J lost 6 bases. Germline V gene sequence: CDR1 SGHRS, CDR2 YFSETQ. The CDR3 sequence: CASSQDRGYGNEQFF. Written as DNA, the CDR3 is TGCGCCAGCAGCCAGGACAGGGGATACGGCAATGAGCAGTTCTTC.

The J gene is TRBJ2-7, the V gene TRBV9; 12 nucleotides agree with TRBD1. V gave up 0 bases and J gave up 5 bases; unmatched junction bases: 9. CDR1 is SGDLS and CDR2 is YYNGEE in the germline V gene. The length of the CDR3 is 17 residues. This CDR3 reads CASSVESGTGGFNEQYF. CDR3 DNA: TGTGCCAGCAGCGTAGAATCAGGGACAGGGGGCTTCAACGAGCAGTACTTC.

The chain has TRBV28 and TRBJ1-2; D is perhaps TRBD1 (5 bases). The germline gives CDR1 MDHEN, CDR2 SYDVKM. There are 12 residues in the CDR3. Trimming took off 6 bases at V and 8 bases at J, with 13 bases between the two ends. The chain's CDR3 is CASRTQGKGYTF. Written as DNA, the CDR3 is TGTGCCAGCAGGACCCAGGGAAAAGGCTACACCTTC.

The chain joins TRBV2 to TRBJ1-1, with unresolved D. This CDR3 has 14 residues. Germline CDR1 SNHLY, CDR2 FYNNEI. The V end was cut by 6 bases, the J end by 8 bases, with 19 bases between. CDR3 in amino acids: CASRHRPGVGEAFF. The DNA of the CDR3 is TGTGCCAGCAGACATAGACCGGGAGTTGGAGAAGCTTTCTTT.

V is TRBV6-2 or TRBV6-3 and J is TRBJ2-3; D remains ambiguous. The CDR3 runs 14 residues. Trimming took 2 bases from V and 1 from J, leaving 7 bases between them. Germline CDR1 MNHEY, CDR2 SVGEGT. CDR3 protein: CASSYGPGTDTQYF. For the CDR3, the DNA is TGTGCCAGCAGTTACGGGCCGGGCACAGATACGCAGTATTTT.

The chain has TRBV10-3 and TRBJ2-3; 10 nucleotides line up with TRBD2. V trimming: 8 bases; J trimming: 1 base; junction bases outside the gene matches: 21. CDR1 and CDR2 from the germline V gene are ENHRY and SYGVKD. The CDR3 consists of 20 residues. CDR3 DNA: TGTGCCATCCGCGCAGAACTAGCGGGGTACGATAACGGAGGCACAGATACGCAGTATTTT. This sequence encodes CAIRAELAGYDNGGTDTQYF.